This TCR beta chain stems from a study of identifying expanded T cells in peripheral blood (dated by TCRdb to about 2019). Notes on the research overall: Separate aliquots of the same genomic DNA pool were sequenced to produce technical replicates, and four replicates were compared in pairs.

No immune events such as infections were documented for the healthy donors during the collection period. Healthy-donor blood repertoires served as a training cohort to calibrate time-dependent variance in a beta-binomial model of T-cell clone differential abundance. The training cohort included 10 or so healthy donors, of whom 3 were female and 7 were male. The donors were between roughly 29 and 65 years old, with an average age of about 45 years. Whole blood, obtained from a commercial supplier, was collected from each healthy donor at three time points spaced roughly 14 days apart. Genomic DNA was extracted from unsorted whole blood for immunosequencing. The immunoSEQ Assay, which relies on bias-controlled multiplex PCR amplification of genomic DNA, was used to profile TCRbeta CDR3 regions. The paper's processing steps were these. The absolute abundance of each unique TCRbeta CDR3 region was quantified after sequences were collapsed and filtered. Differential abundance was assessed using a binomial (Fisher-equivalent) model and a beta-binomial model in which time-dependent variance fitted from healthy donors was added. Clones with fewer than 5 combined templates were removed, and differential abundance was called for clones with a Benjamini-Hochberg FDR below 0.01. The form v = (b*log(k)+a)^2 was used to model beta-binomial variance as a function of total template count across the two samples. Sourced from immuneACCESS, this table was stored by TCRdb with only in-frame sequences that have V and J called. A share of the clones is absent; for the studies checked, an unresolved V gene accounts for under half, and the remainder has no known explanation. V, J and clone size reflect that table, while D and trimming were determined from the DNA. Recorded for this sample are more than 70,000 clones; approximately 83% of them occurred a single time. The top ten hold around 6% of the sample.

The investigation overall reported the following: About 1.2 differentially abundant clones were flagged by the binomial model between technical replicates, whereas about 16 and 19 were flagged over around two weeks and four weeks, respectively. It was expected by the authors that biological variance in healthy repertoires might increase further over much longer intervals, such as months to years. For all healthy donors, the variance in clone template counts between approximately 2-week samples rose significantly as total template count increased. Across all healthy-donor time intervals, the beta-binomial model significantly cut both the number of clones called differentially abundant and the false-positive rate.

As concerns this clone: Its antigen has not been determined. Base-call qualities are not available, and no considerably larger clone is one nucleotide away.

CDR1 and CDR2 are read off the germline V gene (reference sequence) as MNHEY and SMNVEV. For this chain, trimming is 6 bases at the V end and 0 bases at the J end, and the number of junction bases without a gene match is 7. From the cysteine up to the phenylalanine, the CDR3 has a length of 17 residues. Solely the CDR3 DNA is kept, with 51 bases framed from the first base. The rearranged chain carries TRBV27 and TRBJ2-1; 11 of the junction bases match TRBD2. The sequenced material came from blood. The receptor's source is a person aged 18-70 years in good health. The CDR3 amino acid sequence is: CASRATSGALSYNEQFF. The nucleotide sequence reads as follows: TGTGCCAGCAGAGCGACTAGCGGGGCGCTCTCCTACAATGAGCAGTTCTTC.